This T cell receptor (beta chain) was recorded in a study of blood T cell repertoires in COVID-19. Germline-derived CDR1 and CDR2 are LNHDA and SQIVND (reference sequence). This CDR3 contains 16 residues. V was pared by 7 bases and J by 7 bases, with 13 bases of the junction left unmatched. Libraries were prepared by immunoSEQ multiplex PCR; TCRdb keeps only in-frame clonotypes and omits some of them. The profile shows hundreds of thousands of clones, roughly 85% of them singletons. A few counts support this clone. Sequencing used peripheral blood. This TCR was sampled from a woman aged 40 to 55 with active or convalescent COVID-19. The chain is built from TRBV19 and TRBJ1-6; 7 bases map to TRBD1. The CDR3 reads CASMGPPPGGNSPLHF. Here the CDR3 DNA reads TGTGCCAGTATGGGGCCCCCTCCAGGGGGGAATTCACCCCTCCACTTT.